This T cell receptor (beta chain) was obtained from a study of identical twins. This clonotype has just a few counts. The CDR3 loop spans 14 amino acids. In germline, CDR1 is MNHNS, CDR2 SASEGT. Trimming took off 6 bases at V and 6 bases at J, with 12 bases between the two ends. TCRdb itself ran the 5' RACE reads through MiXCR, one entry per CDR3 protein. The sample yields 700,000 or so distinct CDR3 sequences, less than 25% seen once. Each donor (without exception) was a healthy Caucasian. The same sample was also used in a study of T cells expressing NK-cell markers.

The sequenced sample consisted of PBMCs. This clonotype originated in a woman aged 18-29 years in good health. This rearrangement joins TRBV6-1 to TRBJ1-6, with a tentative D call TRBD1 (5 bases). CDR3 loop: CASSPTVTNSPLHF. The CDR3 DNA sequence: TGTGCCAGCAGCCCGACAGTGACTAATTCACCCCTCCACTTT.